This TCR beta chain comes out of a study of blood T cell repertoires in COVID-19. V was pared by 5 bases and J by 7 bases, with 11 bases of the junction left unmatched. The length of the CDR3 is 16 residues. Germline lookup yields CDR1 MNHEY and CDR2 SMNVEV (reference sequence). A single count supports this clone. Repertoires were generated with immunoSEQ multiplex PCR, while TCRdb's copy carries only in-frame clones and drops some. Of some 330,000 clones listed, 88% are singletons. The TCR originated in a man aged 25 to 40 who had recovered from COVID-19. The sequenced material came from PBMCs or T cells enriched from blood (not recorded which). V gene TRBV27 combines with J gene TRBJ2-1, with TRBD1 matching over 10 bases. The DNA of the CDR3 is TGTGCCAGCAGTCCTCGACAGGGGGCAGTTTGGAATGAGCAGTTCTTC. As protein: CASSPRQGAVWNEQFF.